These 2 T cell receptor beta chains originate from one sample sequenced in a study of T cells in Graves' hyperthyroidism and ophthalmopathy. Amplification yielded TCR beta CDR3 regions, with RNA transcripts as the source. An initial round of RT-PCR targeting the TCR CDR3 relied on the HTBI primer set. TCRdb reanalysed the multiplex PCR reads using MiXCR and keeps one entry per CDR3 protein. The sample shows approximately 530,000 distinct CDR3 sequences, 16% of them seen only once. The sequenced sample consisted of blood. These receptors originate from a young woman with Graves' hyperthyroidism.

This clonotype has a count of ten or more. The chain recombines TRBV29-1 with TRBJ2-5; TRBD2 matches at 10 bases. From germline, CDR1 is SQVTM and CDR2 ANQGSEA. The CDR3 runs 15 residues. Trimming removed 4 bases from V and 7 bases from J; junction bases left unmatched: 12. CDR3: CSVGGTGTSERTQYF. The DNA for the CDR3 is TGCAGCGTTGGCGGCACGGGGACTAGCGAAAGGACCCAGTACTTC. Filled out from reference TRBV29-1 and TRBJ2-5, the complete variable domain reads SAVISQKPSRDICQRGTSLTIQCQVDSQVTMMFWYRQQPGQSLTLIATANQGSEATYESGFVIDKFPISRPNLTFSTLTVSNMSPEDSSIYLCSVGGTGTSERTQYFGPGTRLLVL.

The chain recombines TRBV29-1 with TRBJ2-2, with TRBD1 matching 11 bases. Germline lookup yields CDR1 SQVTM and CDR2 ANQGSEA. CDR3 length: 15 residues. J gave up 3 bases and V 7 bases, and 7 bases lay outside the gene matches. Here the CDR3 reads CSAWGGQGDTGELFF. For the CDR3, the DNA is TGCAGCGCTTGGGGGGGACAGGGGGACACCGGGGAGCTGTTTTTT.